This T cell receptor (beta chain) appears in the sequencing data of a study of PD-L1 blockade in urothelial cancer. Study in general: About nine tenths of the roughly 29 patients were men with bladder-origin urothelial cancer. Researchers found blood samples held a median of about 130,000 T cells. At 3 weeks (second dose) and 6 weeks after starting treatment, blood was analyzed. Study outcomes and limitations: Blood TCR clonality below the median before treatment was a predictor of better survival.

Of note for this clone: Its specificity is not known.

The time point is: pretreatment peripheral blood. CDR3 length: 17 amino acids. Germline V gene data show CDR1 as LGHNA and CDR2 as YNFKEQ. The V and J ends lost 1 base and 0 bases respectively, with 16 bases between them. Repertoires were generated with immunoSEQ multiplex PCR, while TCRdb's copy carries only in-frame clones and drops some. The sample comprises under 55,000 clones, roughly four fifths of which are singletons, and around 3.2% rests with the top ten. The sample consisted of PBMCs, taken around atezolizumab (anti-PD-L1) treatment. This TCR came from an older man with urothelial cancer. V and J are TRBV4-2 and TRBJ2-7, with D tentatively TRBD2 (6 bases). The CDR3 region has the DNA TGTGCCAGCAGCCAAGGCGGGTGGGGCGGGGCCTCCTACGAGCAGTACTTC. Encoded protein: CASSQGGWGGASYEQYF.